This TCR beta chain was documented in a study of T-cell reconstitution after alpha-beta-depleted transplantation in children. The junction had 7 bases not matched to a gene; V was cut back by 10 bases and J by 8 bases. From germline, CDR1 is SNHLY and CDR2 FYNNEI. This CDR3 region has 12 residues. It was with unique molecular identifiers that the TCRbeta library was prepared. One entry per CDR3 protein, called by TCRdb with MiXCR from the PCR reads. The sample carries 250,000 to 300,000 distinct CDR3 sequences, around 9.6% recorded once. The source was PBMCs from the stem cell graft donor, collected from the stem cell graft. The J gene is TRBJ2-1, the V gene TRBV2; 8 bases align to TRBD2. The clonotype was recovered from a human donor who donated a stem cell graft to a child with SCID. This chain's CDR3 is CATRGGLDEQFF. CDR3 nucleotides: TGTGCCACCCGGGGGGGCCTGGATGAGCAGTTCTTC.